The 20 T cell receptor beta chains given below trace back to one sample, sequenced in a study of blood T cell repertoires in COVID-19. Clones were sequenced by immunoSEQ multiplex PCR, and TCRdb holds only the in-frame ones, with some missing. Here the sample spans about 140,000 clones, around 73% being singletons. Material for sequencing was PBMCs or T cells enriched from blood (not recorded which). The receptors come from a woman between 50 and 59 years old who had recovered from COVID-19.

The J gene is TRBJ2-3, the V gene TRBV19; maybe TRBD2 (5 bases). Looked up from germline, CDR1 is LNHDA and CDR2 is SQIVND (reference sequence). This CDR3 spans 12 amino acids. V lost 6 bases to trimming and J lost 6 bases, with 10 bases between them. The CDR3 sequence is CASRKTGDTQYF. CDR3 nucleotides: TGTGCCAGTAGGAAAACGGGGGATACGCAGTATTTT.

The gene calls are TRBV12-3 or TRBV12-4 and TRBJ2-3; D gene unclear. V shed 3 bases and J shed 5 bases, with 6 bases lying between them. The CDR3 has 12 amino acids. The CDR3 DNA follows: TGTGCCAGCAGTTTTTCTCGAGATACGCAGTATTTT. It is translated as CASSFSRDTQYF.

The chain couples TRBV5-4 to TRBJ1-1; D remains unclear. With 0 bases removed from V and 5 bases from J, the gap between germline ends came to 14 bases. Germline V CDR1 and CDR2: SGHNT, YYREEE (reference sequence). This CDR3 comprises 15 residues. The CDR3 nucleotides are TGTGCCAGCAGCTTGGTGAGGGTCGGGGTGACTGAAGCTTTCTTT. Protein sequence: CASSLVRVGVTEAFF. Variable domain in full (rest from reference TRBV5-4 and TRBJ1-1): ETGVTQSPTHLIKTRGQQVTLRCSSQSGHNTVSWYQQALGQGPQFIFQYYREEENGRGNFPPRFSGLQFPNYSSELNVNALELDDSALYLCASSLVRVGVTEAFFGQGTRLTVV.

This chain joins TRBV6-5 and TRBJ2-1; perhaps TRBD1 as D (6 bases). In germline, CDR1 is MNHEY, CDR2 SVGAGI. V was cut by 6 bases and J by 4 bases, with 13 bases left in between. This CDR3 is 14 amino acids long. CDR3 amino acids: CASRGAGQYNEQFF. CDR3 nucleotides: TGTGCCAGCAGGGGGGCCGGACAGTACAATGAGCAGTTCTTC.

The chain combines TRBV7-9 with TRBJ1-2; 7 bases fit TRBD1. Trimming removed 5 bases from V and 2 bases from J; junction bases left unmatched: 2. This CDR3 is 13 amino acids long. Looked up from germline, CDR1 is SEHNR and CDR2 is FQNEAQ (reference sequence). The CDR3 DNA sequence: TGTGCCAGCAGCCCGGGACAGAACTATGGCTACACCTTC. It translates to CASSPGQNYGYTF.

This clone was observed once. The V and J genes are TRBV18 and TRBJ1-5; D might be TRBD1 (5 bases). The CDR3 contains 16 residues. The germline V gene encodes CDR1 KGHSH and CDR2 LQKENI. V lost 3 bases, J lost 1 base, and 13 bases lay in between. The CDR3 DNA is TGTGCCAGCTCACCCACAGGTTCGGTAAGCAATCAGCCCCAGCATTTT. Amino acids: CASSPTGSVSNQPQHF. Supplemented by reference TRBV18 and TRBJ1-5, the full variable domain reads NAGVMQNPRHLVRRRGQEARLRCSPMKGHSHVYWYRQLPEEGLKFMVYLQKENIIDESGMPKERFSAEFPKEGPSILRIQQVVRGDSAAYFCASSPTGSVSNQPQHFGDGTRLSIL.

The V call is TRBV11-2, the J call TRBJ1-1, with no clear D. Germline V lookup: CDR1 SGHAT, CDR2 FQNNGV. The length of the CDR3 is 13 residues. Trimming stripped 1 base from V and 10 bases from J, with 13 bases between. The CDR3 DNA reads TGTGCCAGCAGCTTAGGGAGGGTTTTATCAGCTTTCTTT. Protein product: CASSLGRVLSAFF.

The chain combines TRBV4-2 with TRBJ1-3; D gene uncertain. Germline V gene data show CDR1 as LGHNA and CDR2 as YNFKEQ. The CDR3 extends over 15 amino acids. With 3 bases removed from V and 0 bases from J, the gap between germline ends came to 9 bases. CDR3 protein: CASSHLRLSGNTIYF. The CDR3 DNA reads as TGTGCCAGCAGCCACCTCAGGCTCTCTGGAAACACCATATATTTT.

V and J are TRBV5-5 and TRBJ1-3, with D perhaps TRBD1 (5 bases). This CDR3 contains 14 residues. The germline V gene has CDR1 SGHKS and CDR2 YYEKEE (reference sequence). Trimming left V 6 bases short and J 0 bases short, with 10 bases between. The chain's CDR3 is CASILTVSGNTIYF. Here the CDR3 DNA reads TGTGCCAGCATCCTGACAGTCTCTGGAAACACCATATATTTT.

The V and J genes are TRBV19 and TRBJ1-1; weak D call: TRBD1 (6 bases). Germline V CDR1 and CDR2: LNHDA, SQIVND (reference sequence). Trimming stripped 1 base from V and 4 bases from J, with 10 bases between. The CDR3 length is 14 residues. CDR3 DNA: TGTGCCAGTAGTATAGGGGGACACAGCACTGAAGCTTTCTTT. This codes for CASSIGGHSTEAFF.

This sequence joins TRBV18 and TRBJ2-1, with 10 bases fitting TRBD1. CDR3 length: 15 amino acids. The trim removed 6 bases at V and 2 bases at J, leaving 4 bases unmatched. CDR1 is KGHSH, CDR2 LQKENI, per germline. In nucleotides, the CDR3 is TGTGCCAGCTCCCGACAGGGGGCCCCCTACAATGAGCAGTTCTTC. Its protein product is CASSRQGAPYNEQFF. The full variable domain, its missing parts supplied by reference TRBV18 and TRBJ2-1, is NAGVMQNPRHLVRRRGQEARLRCSPMKGHSHVYWYRQLPEEGLKFMVYLQKENIIDESGMPKERFSAEFPKEGPSILRIQQVVRGDSAAYFCASSRQGAPYNEQFFGPGTRLTVL.

This clone appeared once. The CDR3 is CASNNRNSPLHF. CDR3 bases: TGTGCCAGCAATAACAGAAATTCACCCCTCCACTTT. This chain uses TRBV6-5 with TRBJ1-6, with unresolved D. The V and J ends lost 7 bases and 7 bases respectively, with 8 bases between them. Germline V lookup: CDR1 MNHEY, CDR2 SVGAGI. The length of the CDR3 is 12 residues.

This chain links TRBV28 with TRBJ2-1; a weak D match, TRBD1 (5 bases). Between the trimmed V and J ends, which lost 2 bases and 12 bases, there was a span of 11 bases. This CDR3 has 12 amino acids. Germline lookup yields CDR1 MDHEN and CDR2 SYDVKM. The CDR3 sequence is CASSLGVGVQFF. The CDR3 nucleotides are TGTGCCAGCAGTTTAGGGGTAGGGGTGCAGTTCTTC.

The chain carries TRBV7-9 and TRBJ2-5; TRBD2 might be the D (6 bases). CDR1 SEHNR and CDR2 FQNEAQ come from the germline V gene (reference sequence). V was cut by 3 bases and J by 5 bases, with 22 bases left in between. The CDR3 spans 17 residues. This chain's CDR3 is CASSFSARLGEVETQYF. The CDR3 DNA is TGTGCCAGCAGCTTTTCGGCCCGATTGGGGGAGGTCGAGACCCAGTACTTC.

The chain links TRBV28 to TRBJ2-1; TRBD2 aligns across 11 bases. CDR1 and CDR2 from the germline V gene are MDHEN and SYDVKM. The J segment lost 6 bases and the V segment lost 6 bases, leaving 4 bases of the junction unmatched. The CDR3 totals 14 residues. The DNA of the CDR3 is TGTGCCAGCAGCATACTAGCGGGGGCCAATGAGCAGTTCTTC. As protein: CASSILAGANEQFF.

In this sample, this clone turned up once. The chain is built from TRBV27 and TRBJ2-3, with 7 nucleotides matching TRBD1. The V gene's germline CDR1 is MNHEY and CDR2 SMNVEV (reference sequence). This CDR3 contains 15 residues. J was trimmed by 2 bases and V by 1 base; bases with no gene match: 3. In DNA form, the CDR3 reads TGTGCCAGCAGTTTATATACAGGGGCCACAGATACGCAGTATTTT. This translates into CASSLYTGATDTQYF.

The chain joins TRBV5-6 to TRBJ1-4; 7 bases match TRBD1. The germline gives CDR1 SGHDT, CDR2 YYEEEE. The CDR3 spans 15 residues. Trimming cost V 8 bases and J 6 bases; bases outside gene matches: 13. CDR3 residues: CASKIFGTDDEKLFF. CDR3 nucleotide sequence: TGTGCCAGTAAAATTTTCGGGACAGACGATGAAAAACTGTTTTTT.

The V and J genes are TRBV6-1 and TRBJ2-5, with D possibly being TRBD1 (6 bases). V was clipped by 2 bases and J by 1 base, with 11 bases between them. This CDR3 is built from 15 residues. Germline CDR1 is MNHNS and CDR2 is SASEGT. DNA of the CDR3: TGTGCCAGCAGTGAATGGACAGTTGGCCAAGAGACCCAGTACTTC. Amino acid sequence: CASSEWTVGQETQYF.

The V call is TRBV30, the J call TRBJ1-2; TRBD1 matches at 7 bases. Germline V gene lookup returns CDR1 GTSNPN and CDR2 SVGIG (reference sequence). There are 16 residues in the CDR3. J lost 4 bases, V lost 0 bases, and 11 bases had no gene match. The CDR3 here is CAWSVRGTASSYGYTF. The CDR3 region has the DNA TGTGCCTGGAGTGTAAGGGGGACAGCCTCTTCCTATGGCTACACCTTC.

The chain joins TRBV4-2 to TRBJ2-3, with 11 positions matching TRBD2. This CDR3 has 16 residues. CDR1 and CDR2 (germline): LGHNA, YNFKEQ. The V and J ends lost 0 bases and 3 bases, in that order; junction bases with no gene match: 2. Here the CDR3 reads CASSQDSGGATDTQYF. DNA of the CDR3: TGTGCCAGCAGCCAAGATAGCGGGGGGGCAACAGATACGCAGTATTTT.